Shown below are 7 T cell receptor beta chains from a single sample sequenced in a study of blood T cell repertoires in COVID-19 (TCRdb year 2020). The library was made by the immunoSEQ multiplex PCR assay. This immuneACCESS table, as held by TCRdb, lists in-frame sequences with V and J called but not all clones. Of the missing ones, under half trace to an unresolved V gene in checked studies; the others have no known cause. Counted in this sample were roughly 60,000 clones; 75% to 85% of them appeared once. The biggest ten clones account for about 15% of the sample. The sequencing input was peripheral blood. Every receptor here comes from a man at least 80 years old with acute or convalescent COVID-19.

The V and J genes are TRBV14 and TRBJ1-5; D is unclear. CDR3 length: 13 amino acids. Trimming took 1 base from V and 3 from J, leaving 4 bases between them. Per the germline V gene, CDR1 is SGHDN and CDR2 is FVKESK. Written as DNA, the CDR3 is TGTGCCAGCAGCCAAGCGGTCAATCAGCCCCAGCATTTT. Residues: CASSQAVNQPQHF.

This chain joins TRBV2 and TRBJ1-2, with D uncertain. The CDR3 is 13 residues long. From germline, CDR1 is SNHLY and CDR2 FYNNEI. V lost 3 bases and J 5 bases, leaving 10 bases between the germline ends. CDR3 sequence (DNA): TGTGCCAGCAGTGATTCTGCCAGGTATGGCTACACCTTC. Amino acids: CASSDSARYGYTF.

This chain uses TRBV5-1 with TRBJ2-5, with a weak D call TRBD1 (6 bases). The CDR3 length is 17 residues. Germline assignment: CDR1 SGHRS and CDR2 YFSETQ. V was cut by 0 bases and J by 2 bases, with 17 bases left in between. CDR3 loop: CASSLGVGQPDQETQYF. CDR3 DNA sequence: TGCGCCAGCAGCTTGGGGGTGGGACAACCGGATCAAGAGACCCAGTACTTC.

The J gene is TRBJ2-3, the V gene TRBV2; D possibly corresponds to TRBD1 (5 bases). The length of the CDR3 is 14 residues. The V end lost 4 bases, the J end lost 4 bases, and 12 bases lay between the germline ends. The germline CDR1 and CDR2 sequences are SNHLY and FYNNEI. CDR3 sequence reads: CASSVVRGADTQYF. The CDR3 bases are TGTGCCAGCAGTGTAGTAAGGGGCGCAGATACGCAGTATTTT.

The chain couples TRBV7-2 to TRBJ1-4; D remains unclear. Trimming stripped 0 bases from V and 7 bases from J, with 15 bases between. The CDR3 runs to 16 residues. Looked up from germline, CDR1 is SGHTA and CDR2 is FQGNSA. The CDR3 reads CASSLALGSRGEKLFF. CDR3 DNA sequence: TGTGCCAGCAGCTTAGCGCTCGGTTCTCGAGGTGAAAAACTGTTTTTT.

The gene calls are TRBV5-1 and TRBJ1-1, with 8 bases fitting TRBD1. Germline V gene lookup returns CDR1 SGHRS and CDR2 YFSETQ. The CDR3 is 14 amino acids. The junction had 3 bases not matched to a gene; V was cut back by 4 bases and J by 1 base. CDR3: CASSDTGGNTEAFF. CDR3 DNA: TGCGCCAGCAGCGACACAGGGGGGAACACTGAAGCTTTCTTT.

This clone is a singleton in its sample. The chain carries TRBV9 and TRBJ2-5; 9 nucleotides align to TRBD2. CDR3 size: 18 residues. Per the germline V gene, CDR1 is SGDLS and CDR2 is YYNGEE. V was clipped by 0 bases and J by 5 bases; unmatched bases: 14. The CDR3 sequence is CASSVVSPPGLAEETQYF. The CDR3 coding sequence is TGTGCCAGCAGCGTAGTTAGCCCACCGGGACTAGCAGAGGAGACCCAGTACTTC.